This passage covers 18 T cell receptor beta chains from one sample sequenced in a study of vaccination and CD4 T cells after COVID-19. CD4+ T cells that had been cultured provided DNA sequenced with the Oncomine TCR Beta short-read assay. TCRdb independently ran MiXCR on the PCR reads; one entry per CDR3 protein. The data show some 16,000 distinct CDR3 sequences, around two fifths seen once. The treatment: roughly 11-day PBMC culture with coronavirus spike peptide pools or control peptides (ViraFEST assay). What these receptors recognize is not known. Source: CD4+ T cells from blood, cultured in vitro, taken after SARS-CoV-2 vaccination. The receptors originated from a human donor who had recovered from COVID-19.

The chain uses TRBV2 and TRBJ2-2; D not resolved. The germline V and J ends were trimmed by 5 bases and 0 bases, with 7 bases remaining between them. Germline CDR1 reads SNHLY; CDR2 reads FYNNEI. The CDR3 totals 14 residues. CDR3 in amino acids: CASSSQSNTGELFF. The CDR3 DNA reads as TGTGCCAGCAGTTCACAGTCGAACACCGGGGAGCTGTTTTTT.

The CDR3 DNA reads TGCGCCAGCAGCCAAGATGTCCGTAGATATGGCTACACCTTC. Translated: CASSQDVRRYGYTF. This chain uses TRBV4-3 with TRBJ1-2; unclear D gene. Trimming stripped 0 bases from V and 5 bases from J, with 10 bases between. This CDR3 has 14 amino acids. Germline lookup yields CDR1 LGHNA and CDR2 YSLEER.

The J gene is TRBJ1-4, the V gene TRBV7-9; 7 nucleotides line up with TRBD1. Per germline, CDR1 SEHNR and CDR2 FQNEAQ (reference sequence). The CDR3 has 15 amino acids. V was pared by 0 bases and J by 8 bases, with 6 bases of the junction left unmatched. CDR3 loop: CASSLAHQGDEKLFF. The CDR3 region has the DNA TGTGCCAGCAGCTTAGCGCATCAGGGGGACGAAAAACTGTTTTTT. Looking up the rest from reference TRBV7-9 and TRBJ1-4 gives the full variable domain: DTGVSQNPRHKITKRGQNVTFRCDPISEHNRLYWYRQTLGQGPEFLTYFQNEAQLEKSRLLSDRFSAERPKGSFSTLEIQRTEQGDSAMYLCASSLAHQGDEKLFFGSGTQLSVL.

This clonotype was seen a few times. Here the CDR3 DNA reads TGTGCCACCAGCAGAGATATGGTGGGCCAGCCCCAGCATTTT. Its translation: CATSRDMVGQPQHF. The chain has TRBV15 and TRBJ1-5; D uncertain. V was clipped by 0 bases and J by 7 bases, with 10 bases between them. From germline, CDR1 is LNHNV and CDR2 YYDKDF (reference sequence). The CDR3 is 14 amino acids.

Only one count was recorded for this clonotype. The J gene is TRBJ2-3, the V gene TRBV19; TRBD2 matches at 9 bases. Germline V gene data show CDR1 as LNHDA and CDR2 as SQIVND (reference sequence). The V segment lost 0 bases and the J segment 5 bases; nucleotides outside the gene matches: 9. This CDR3 has 17 residues. The CDR3 region has the DNA TGTGCCAGTAGTATAGAAGTCCGCGGGAGGGCCAGAGATACGCAGTATTTT. Amino acid sequence: CASSIEVRGRARDTQYF.

This clonotype has just a few counts. The rearrangement links TRBV7-2 to TRBJ1-5; D call uncertain. The germline V gene encodes CDR1 SGHTA and CDR2 FQGNSA. The CDR3 sequence is 13 residues long. Trimming shortened V by 3 bases and J by 5 bases, and 8 bases separated the two germline ends. CDR3 region: CASSFKGDQPQHF. CDR3 DNA sequence: TGTGCCAGCAGCTTCAAAGGCGATCAGCCCCAGCATTTT.

About this clonotype: A read error may produce the germline difference seen at one junction end. This chain joins TRBV12-3 or TRBV12-4 and TRBJ1-2, with D unclear. This CDR3 is built from 13 residues. The CDR3 region is CASSLGGNYGYAF. In nucleotides, the CDR3 is TGTGCCAGCAGTTTAGGCGGTAACTATGGCTACGCCTTC.

This clonotype appeared a few times. The CDR3 protein is CSAPLAGGADTQYF. In nucleotides, the CDR3 is TGCAGTGCTCCCTTAGCGGGAGGGGCAGATACGCAGTATTTT. This rearrangement joins TRBV20-1 to TRBJ2-3; 11 bases fit TRBD2. The CDR3 covers 14 residues. Germline CDR1 DFQATT, CDR2 SNEGSKA (reference sequence). The ends lost 5 bases at V and 4 bases at J; junction bases unmatched: 5.

V and J are TRBV11-2 and TRBJ2-6; D is unclear. The length of the CDR3 is 13 residues. Germline CDR1 is SGHAT and CDR2 is FQNNGV. V was trimmed by 5 bases and J by 2 bases, leaving 4 bases between them. The CDR3 loop reads CASSATGANVLTF. CDR3 bases: TGTGCCAGCAGCGCGACTGGGGCCAACGTCCTGACTTTC.

This clonotype was counted a few times. The rearrangement joins TRBV15 to TRBJ1-1; 7 bases are shared with TRBD1. The V and J ends lost 5 bases and 8 bases, in that order; junction bases with no gene match: 17. CDR1 and CDR2 from the germline V gene are LNHNV and YYDKDF (reference sequence). The CDR3 loop spans 16 amino acids. CDR3 protein: CATSGVLGTAGGEAFF. In nucleotides, the CDR3 is TGTGCCACCAGCGGAGTTTTGGGGACAGCTGGGGGCGAAGCTTTCTTT. Together with reference TRBV15 and TRBJ1-1, the CDR3 gives the full variable domain: DAMVIQNPRYQVTQFGKPVTLSCSQTLNHNVMYWYQQKSSQAPKLLFHYYDKDFNNEADTPDNFQSRRPNTSFCFLDIRSPGLGDTAMYLCATSGVLGTAGGEAFFGQGTRLTVV.

The chain couples TRBV27 to TRBJ2-1, with 7 bases identical to TRBD1. This CDR3 spans 17 amino acids. Germline lookup yields CDR1 MNHEY and CDR2 SMNVEV (reference sequence). Germline trimming cut 0 bases from V and 5 bases from J; bases unmatched to any gene: 10. The CDR3 loop is CASSLSGARQGDNEQFF. The CDR3 DNA sequence: TGTGCCAGCAGTTTATCTGGGGCGAGACAGGGCGACAATGAGCAGTTCTTC.

The J gene is TRBJ2-1, the V gene TRBV19, with D perhaps being TRBD1 or TRBD2 (6 bases each). This CDR3 has 15 residues. Trimming stripped 1 base from V and 9 bases from J, with 16 bases between. Germline V CDR1 and CDR2: LNHDA, SQIVND (reference sequence). This CDR3 is CASSIGAAQGGEQFF. The DNA for the CDR3 is TGTGCCAGTAGTATAGGGGCGGCACAGGGAGGTGAGCAGTTCTTC. The full variable domain, completed using reference TRBV19 and TRBJ2-1, is DGGITQSPKYLFRKEGQNVTLSCEQNLNHDAMYWYRQDPGQGLRLIYYSQIVNDFQKGDIAEGYSVSREKKESFPLTVTSAQKNPTAFYLCASSIGAAQGGEQFFGPGTRLTVL.

This sequence joins TRBV11-1 and TRBJ2-6, with D perhaps matching TRBD1 (5 bases). Deletions cut 5 bases from V and 1 base from J, with 6 bases between. The CDR3 is 14 residues long. Germline loops: CDR1 SGHAT, CDR2 FQDESV (reference sequence). The CDR3 sequence: CASSPGSGANVLTF. Here the CDR3 DNA reads TGTGCCAGCAGCCCAGGGTCTGGGGCCAACGTCCTGACTTTC.

This clonotype has more than one count but fewer than ten. The genes are TRBV28 and TRBJ1-2; D perhaps matches TRBD1 (5 bases). The germline CDR1 and CDR2 sequences are MDHEN and SYDVKM. V was pared by 3 bases and J by 5 bases, with 16 bases between. CDR3 size: 15 residues. The CDR3 region has the DNA TGTGCCAGCAGTTTGGGGCAGGGCGTCAGTTATGGCTACACCTTC. Protein sequence: CASSLGQGVSYGYTF.

This clonotype was counted once. The chain combines TRBV18 with TRBJ1-6; D is unclear. The CDR3 totals 12 residues. Germline V CDR1 and CDR2: KGHSH, LQKENI. With 2 bases removed from V and 10 bases from J, the gap between germline ends came to 6 bases. The CDR3: CASSPDTSPLHF. The CDR3, as DNA: TGTGCCAGCTCACCAGATACGTCACCCCTCCACTTT.

There are a few counts of this clonotype. This chain links TRBV7-2 with TRBJ2-1, with D hard to call. The CDR3 sequence is 14 residues long. Germline V gene data show CDR1 as SGHTA and CDR2 as FQGNSA. V gave up 1 base and J gave up 4 bases, with 8 bases separating them. CDR3: CASSLGLSYNEQFF. DNA for the CDR3: TGTGCCAGCAGCTTAGGTCTCAGTTACAATGAGCAGTTCTTC. The variable domain in full, completed from reference TRBV7-2 and TRBJ2-1, reads GAGVSQSPSNKVTEKGKDVELRCDPISGHTALYWYRQSLGQGLEFLIYFQGNSAPDKSGLPSDRFSAERTGGSVSTLTIQRTQQEDSAVYLCASSLGLSYNEQFFGPGTRLTVL.

By proportion, this clonotype is medium-sized. J is TRBJ2-1 and V is TRBV12-3 or TRBV12-4; 7 bases map to TRBD2. V was pared by 3 bases and J by 10 bases, with 0 bases of the junction left unmatched. The CDR3 spans 11 residues. CDR3 residues: CASSLGLEQFF. For the CDR3, the DNA is TGTGCCAGCAGTTTGGGACTAGAGCAGTTCTTC.

This clonotype is judged medium-sized. The chain joins TRBV24-1 to TRBJ1-6; 7 positions match TRBD1. CDR1 and CDR2 from the germline V gene are KGHDR and SFDVKD. The CDR3 sequence is 18 residues long. The J segment lost 4 bases and the V segment lost 2 bases, leaving 10 bases of the junction unmatched. CDR3 in amino acids: CATSDSRRDRRYNSPLHF. The CDR3 bases are TGTGCCACCAGTGATTCTCGGAGGGACAGACGATATAATTCACCCCTCCACTTT.